The rows below give T cell receptor beta chains drawn from one sample of a study of cytomegalovirus exposure and HLA in healthy donors. Repertoires were generated with immunoSEQ multiplex PCR, while TCRdb's copy carries only in-frame clones and drops some. This table holds more than 200,000 clones. The material sequenced was PBMCs. These receptors all stem from a woman in her 30s in good health and CMV-seropositive. Both conserved end residues are part of each CDR3. Each record gives: J gene, D gene, V gene, CDR3 DNA, CDR3 protein. D genes are given only for firm matches.

>TRBJ2-1|-|TRBV10-3
TGTGCCATCAGTGAGCGGTACAATGAGCAGTTCTTC
CAISERYNEQFF
>TRBJ2-5|TRBD2|TRBV4-3
TGCGCCAGCAGCCCAGTAGCGGGAGGGGAGACCCAGTACTTC
CASSPVAGGETQYF
>TRBJ1-2|TRBD1|TRBV27
TGTGCCAGCAGTCAACAGGGGGACTATGGCTACACCTTC
CASSQQGDYGYTF
>TRBJ2-4|TRBD1|TRBV7-9
TGTGCCAGCAGCTCGCCGGGACAGCCTCGGAACATTCAGTACTTC
CASSSPGQPRNIQYF
>TRBJ1-4|-|TRBV28
TGTGCCATTGGCAGGGGTAAGGAAAAACTGTTTTTT
CAIGRGKEKLFF
>TRBJ1-1|TRBD1|TRBV5-1
TGCGCCAGCAGCTTGGGCTCCGGGACAGTAGAAGCTTTCTTT
CASSLGSGTVEAFF
>TRBJ1-5|TRBD1|TRBV19
TGTGCCAGTGCGCAGGGGGGTCAGCCCCAGCATTTT
CASAQGGQPQHF
>TRBJ2-1|-|TRBV9
TGTGCCCTCCTCCGGGGTGGGTACAATGAGCAGTTCTTC
CALLRGGYNEQFF
>TRBJ2-3|TRBD2|TRBV10-3
TGTGCCATCACTTATGGGCCAGCGGGGGGGCTTGATACGCAGTATTTT
CAITYGPAGGLDTQYF
>TRBJ1-5|TRBD1|TRBV19
TGTGCCAGTAGTCCTCGACAGGGTGCCTCTAATCAGCCCCAGCATTTT
CASSPRQGASNQPQHF
>TRBJ2-7|TRBD1|TRBV7-9
TGTGCCAGCAGCTTAGAGGGGACAGCGATTACCTACGAGCAGTACTTC
CASSLEGTAITYEQYF
>TRBJ1-1|-|TRBV25-1
TGTGCCAGCAGTGAATTCCGGGAGAACACTGAAGCTTTCTTT
CASSEFRENTEAFF
>TRBJ2-5|-|TRBV20-1
TGCAGTGCTCTTCAGGGGGAGACCCAGTACTTC
CSALQGETQYF
>TRBJ2-6|-|TRBV5-1
TGCGCCAGCAGCTTGGACAGATTCTCTGGGGCCAACGTCCTGACTTTC
CASSLDRFSGANVLTF
>TRBJ1-2|-|TRBV30
TGTGCCTGGAGTCACGGGGGGGGAAACTATGGCTACACCTTC
CAWSHGGGNYGYTF
>TRBJ2-7|-|TRBV10-3
TGTGCCATCAGTGGTGGTGAGAGGGATCCGTTCGGATACGAGCAGTACTTC
CAISGGERDPFGYEQYF
>TRBJ2-5|TRBD1|TRBV4-3
TGCGCCAGCAGCCCCAGGGGGTTCGGGGAGACCCAGTACTTC
CASSPRGFGETQYF
>TRBJ1-3|-|TRBV9
TGTGCCAGCAGCGCAACCGGGACTGGAAACACCATATATTTT
CASSATGTGNTIYF
>TRBJ2-3|-|TRBV7-2
TGTGCCAGCAGCTCCGGACTGTTCACAGATACGCAGTATTTT
CASSSGLFTDTQYF
>TRBJ2-7|-|TRBV11-2
TGTGCCAGCAGCGGACACAGGGAGCCCCCCTACGAGCAGTACTTC
CASSGHREPPYEQYF
>TRBJ1-2|-|TRBV19
TGTGCCAGTAGTCCCGACAGCCAAGCTAACTATGGCTACACCTTC
CASSPDSQANYGYTF
>TRBJ1-2|-|TRBV18
TGTGCCAGCTCACCAGCGACAGGCACAGCTAACTATGGCTACACCTTC
CASSPATGTANYGYTF
>TRBJ2-5|TRBD2|TRBV5-1
TGCGCCAGCAGCTTGGGACTAGCGTTGGAGACCCAGTACTTC
CASSLGLALETQYF
>TRBJ1-1|-|TRBV28
TGTGCCGGGCACCAACAGGGTCGCACTGAAGCTTTCTTT
CAGHQQGRTEAFF
>TRBJ2-3|TRBD2|TRBV10-1
TGCGCCAGTACTAGCGGGGGAACGACAGATACGCAGTATTTT
CASTSGGTTDTQYF
>TRBJ2-1|TRBD1|TRBV5-1
TGCGCCAGCAGCCTTGCACAGGGGGCGCTCCATTACAATGAGCAGTTCTTC
CASSLAQGALHYNEQFF
>TRBJ1-2|-|TRBV11-2
TGTGCCAGCAGCTTTGCCCAAGGTACTAATGGCTACACCTTC
CASSFAQGTNGYTF
>TRBJ2-1|-|TRBV4-3
TGCGCCAGCAGCCAAGGTGCTAGGGGTTACAATGAGCAGTTCTTC
CASSQGARGYNEQFF
>TRBJ2-2|-|TRBV4-1
TGCGCCAGCAGCCAAGATAAGGGGTGGAACACCGGGGAGCTGTTTTTT
CASSQDKGWNTGELFF
>TRBJ2-3|TRBD2|TRBV7-2
TGTGCCAGCAGTTGGTTGACTAGCGGGTTTAATGGGGGCACAGATACGCAGTATTTT
CASSWLTSGFNGGTDTQYF
>TRBJ2-3|TRBD2|TRBV29-1
TGCAGCGTAGCGGGACGGAGCACAGATACGCAGTATTTT
CSVAGRSTDTQYF